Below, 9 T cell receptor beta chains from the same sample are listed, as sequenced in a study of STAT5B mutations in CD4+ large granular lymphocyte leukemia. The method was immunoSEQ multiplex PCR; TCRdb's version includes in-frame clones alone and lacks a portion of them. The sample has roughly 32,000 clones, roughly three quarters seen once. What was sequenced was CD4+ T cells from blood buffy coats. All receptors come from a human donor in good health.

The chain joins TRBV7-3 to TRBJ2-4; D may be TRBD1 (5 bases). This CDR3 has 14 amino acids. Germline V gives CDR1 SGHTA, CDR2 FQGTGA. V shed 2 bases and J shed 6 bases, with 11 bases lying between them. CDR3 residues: CASSLAGFGNIQYF. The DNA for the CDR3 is TGTGCCAGCAGCTTAGCAGGGTTCGGAAACATTCAGTACTTC.

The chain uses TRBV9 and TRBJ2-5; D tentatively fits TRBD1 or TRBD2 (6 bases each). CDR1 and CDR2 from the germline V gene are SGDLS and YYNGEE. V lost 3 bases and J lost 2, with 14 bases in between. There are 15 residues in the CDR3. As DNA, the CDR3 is TGTGCCAGCAGCGGCGGGACACTCGGACAAGAGACCCAGTACTTC. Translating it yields CASSGGTLGQETQYF. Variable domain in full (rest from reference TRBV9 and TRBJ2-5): DSGVTQTPKHLITATGQRVTLRCSPRSGDLSVYWYQQSLDQGLQFLIQYYNGEERAKGNILERFSAQQFPDLHSELNLSSLELGDSALYFCASSGGTLGQETQYFGPGTRLLVL.

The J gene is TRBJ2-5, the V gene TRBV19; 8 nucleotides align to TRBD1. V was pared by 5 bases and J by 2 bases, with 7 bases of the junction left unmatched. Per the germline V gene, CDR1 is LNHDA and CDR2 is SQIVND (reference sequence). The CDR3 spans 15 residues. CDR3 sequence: CASSRGTGPQETQYF. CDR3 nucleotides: TGTGCCAGTAGTCGGGGGACAGGTCCTCAAGAGACCCAGTACTTC.

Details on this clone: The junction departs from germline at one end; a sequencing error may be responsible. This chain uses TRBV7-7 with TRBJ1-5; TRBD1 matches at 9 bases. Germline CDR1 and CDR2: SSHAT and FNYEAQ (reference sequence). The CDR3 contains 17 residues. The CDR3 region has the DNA TGTGCTAGCAGCTCAACCGAACCGGGACAGGGATGTCAGCCCCAGCATTTT. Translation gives CASSSTEPGQGCQPQHF. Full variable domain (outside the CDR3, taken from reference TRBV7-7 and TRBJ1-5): GAGVSQSPRYKVTKRGQDVTLRCDPISSHATLYWYQQALGQGPEFLTYFNYEAQPDKSGLPSDRFSAERPEGSISTLTIQRTEQRDSAMYRCASSSTEPGQGCQPQHFGDGTRLSIL.

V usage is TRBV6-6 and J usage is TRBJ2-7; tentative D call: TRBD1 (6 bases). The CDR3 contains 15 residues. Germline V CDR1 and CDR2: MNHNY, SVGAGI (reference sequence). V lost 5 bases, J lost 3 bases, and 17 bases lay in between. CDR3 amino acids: CASSTGQFTHYEQYF. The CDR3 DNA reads TGTGCCAGCAGTACCGGACAGTTTACCCACTACGAGCAGTACTTC.

DNA of the CDR3: TGTGCCAGCAGCTTAGATGGCACTCAGCCCCAGCATTTT. The encoded protein is CASSLDGTQPQHF. This chain joins TRBV11-2 and TRBJ1-5; D is unresolved. CDR1 SGHAT and CDR2 FQNNGV come from the germline V gene. The CDR3 runs 13 residues. Trimming pared 0 bases from V and 6 bases from J, leaving 6 bases between.

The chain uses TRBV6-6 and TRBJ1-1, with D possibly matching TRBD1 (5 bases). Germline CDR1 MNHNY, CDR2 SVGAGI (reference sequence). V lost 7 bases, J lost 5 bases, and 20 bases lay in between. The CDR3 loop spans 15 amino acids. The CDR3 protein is CASTSGGGGGTEAFF. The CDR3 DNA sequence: TGTGCCAGCACTTCGGGTGGTGGGGGAGGTACTGAAGCTTTCTTT.

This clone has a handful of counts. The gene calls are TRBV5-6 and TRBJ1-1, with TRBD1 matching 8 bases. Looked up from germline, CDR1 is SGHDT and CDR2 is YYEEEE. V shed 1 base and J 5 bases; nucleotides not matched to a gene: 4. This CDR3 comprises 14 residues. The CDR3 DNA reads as TGTGCCAGCAGCTTGCCAGGGGGCTGGACTGAAGCTTTCTTT. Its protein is CASSLPGGWTEAFF.

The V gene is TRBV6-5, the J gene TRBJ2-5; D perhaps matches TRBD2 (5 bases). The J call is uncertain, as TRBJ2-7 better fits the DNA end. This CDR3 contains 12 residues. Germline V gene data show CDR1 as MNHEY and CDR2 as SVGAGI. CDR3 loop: CASSYEGYEQYF. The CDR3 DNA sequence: TGTGCCAGCAGTTACGAGGGCTACGAGCAGTACTTC.